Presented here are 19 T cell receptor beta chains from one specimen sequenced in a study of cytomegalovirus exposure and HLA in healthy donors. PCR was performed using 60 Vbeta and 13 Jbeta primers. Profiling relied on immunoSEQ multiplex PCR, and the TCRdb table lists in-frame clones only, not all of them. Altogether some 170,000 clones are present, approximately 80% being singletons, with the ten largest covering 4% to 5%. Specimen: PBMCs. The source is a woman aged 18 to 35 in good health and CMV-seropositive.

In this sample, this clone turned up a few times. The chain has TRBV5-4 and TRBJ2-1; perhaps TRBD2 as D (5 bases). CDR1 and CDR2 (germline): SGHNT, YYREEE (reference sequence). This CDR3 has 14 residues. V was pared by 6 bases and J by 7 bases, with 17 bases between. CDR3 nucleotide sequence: TGTGCCAGCACCATTAATCGGGCGGGTAATGAGCAGTTCTTC. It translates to CASTINRAGNEQFF.

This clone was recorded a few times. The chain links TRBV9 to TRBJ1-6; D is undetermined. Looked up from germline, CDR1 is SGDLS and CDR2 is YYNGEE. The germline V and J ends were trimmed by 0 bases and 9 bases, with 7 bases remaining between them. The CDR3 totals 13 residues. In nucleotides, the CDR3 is TGTGCCAGCAGCGTAGGCAGTGCTTCACCCCTCCACTTT. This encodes CASSVGSASPLHF.

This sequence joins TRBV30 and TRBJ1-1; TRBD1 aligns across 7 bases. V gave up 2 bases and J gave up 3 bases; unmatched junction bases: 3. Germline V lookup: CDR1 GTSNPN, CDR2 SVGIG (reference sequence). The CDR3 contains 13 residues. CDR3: CAWSMQGDTEAFF. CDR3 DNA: TGTGCCTGGAGTATGCAGGGGGACACTGAAGCTTTCTTT.

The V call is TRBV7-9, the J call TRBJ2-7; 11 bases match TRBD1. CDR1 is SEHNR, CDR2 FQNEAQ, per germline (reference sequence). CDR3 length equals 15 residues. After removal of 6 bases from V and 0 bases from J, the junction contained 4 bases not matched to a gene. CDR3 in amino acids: CASRGQGVGSYEQYF. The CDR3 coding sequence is TGTGCCAGCAGGGGACAGGGGGTGGGCTCCTACGAGCAGTACTTC.

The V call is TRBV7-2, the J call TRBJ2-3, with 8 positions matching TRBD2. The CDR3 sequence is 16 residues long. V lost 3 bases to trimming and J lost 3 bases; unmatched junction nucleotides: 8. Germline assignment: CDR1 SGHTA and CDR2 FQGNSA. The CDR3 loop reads CASSLGRGGRTDTQYF. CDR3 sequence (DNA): TGTGCCAGCAGCTTGGGTCGGGGGGGCCGGACAGATACGCAGTATTTT.

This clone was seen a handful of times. The CDR3 nucleotides read TGTGCCAGCAGCTTTGATTTGGGCCTGCCCCGCTCCTACGAGCAGTACTTC. The encoded protein is CASSFDLGLPRSYEQYF. This chain joins TRBV5-5 and TRBJ2-7; D remains ambiguous. This CDR3 has 17 amino acids. Between the trimmed V and J ends, which lost 2 bases and 0 bases, there was a span of 18 bases. From germline, CDR1 is SGHKS and CDR2 YYEKEE (reference sequence). Complete variable domain (other parts from reference TRBV5-5 and TRBJ2-7): DAGVTQSPTHLIKTRGQQVTLRCSPISGHKSVSWYQQVLGQGPQFIFQYYEKEERGRGNFPDRFSARQFPNYSSELNVNALLLGDSALYLCASSFDLGLPRSYEQYFGPGTRLTVT.

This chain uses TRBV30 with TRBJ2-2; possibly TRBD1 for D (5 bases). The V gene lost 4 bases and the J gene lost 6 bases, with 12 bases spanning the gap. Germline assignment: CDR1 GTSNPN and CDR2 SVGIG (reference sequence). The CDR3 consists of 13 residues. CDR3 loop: CAWTSGWAGELFF. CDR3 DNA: TGTGCCTGGACCTCAGGGTGGGCCGGGGAGCTGTTTTTT.

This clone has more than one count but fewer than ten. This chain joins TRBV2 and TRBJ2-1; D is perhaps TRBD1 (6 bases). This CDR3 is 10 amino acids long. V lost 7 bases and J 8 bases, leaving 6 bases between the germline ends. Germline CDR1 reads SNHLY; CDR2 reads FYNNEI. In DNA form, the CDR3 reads TGTGCCAGCAACAGGGATGAGCAGTTCTTC. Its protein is CASNRDEQFF.

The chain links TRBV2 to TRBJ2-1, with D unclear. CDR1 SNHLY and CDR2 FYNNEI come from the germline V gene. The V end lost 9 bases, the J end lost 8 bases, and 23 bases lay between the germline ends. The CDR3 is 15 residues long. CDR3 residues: CARTKTPGYRDEQFF. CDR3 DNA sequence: TGTGCCAGAACGAAGACCCCGGGTTATCGTGATGAGCAGTTCTTC.

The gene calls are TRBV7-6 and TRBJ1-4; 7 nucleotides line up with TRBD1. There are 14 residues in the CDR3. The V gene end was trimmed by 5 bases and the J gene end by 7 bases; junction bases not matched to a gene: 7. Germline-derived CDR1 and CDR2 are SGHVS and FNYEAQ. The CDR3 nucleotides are TGTGCCAGCAGCCATAGGGGGCTGAGTGAAAAACTGTTTTTT. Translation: CASSHRGLSEKLFF.

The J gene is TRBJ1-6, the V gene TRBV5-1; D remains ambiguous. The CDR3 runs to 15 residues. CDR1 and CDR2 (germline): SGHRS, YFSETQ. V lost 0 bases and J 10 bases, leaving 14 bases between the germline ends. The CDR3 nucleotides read TGCGCCAGCAGCTTGGCCGGGGTTATATACTCACCCCTCCACTTT. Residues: CASSLAGVIYSPLHF. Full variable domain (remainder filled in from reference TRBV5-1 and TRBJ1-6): KAGVTQTPRYLIKTRGQQVTLSCSPISGHRSVSWYQQTPGQGLQFLFEYFSETQRNKGNFPGRFSGRQFSNSRSEMNVSTLELGDSALYLCASSLAGVIYSPLHFGNGTRLTVT.

The CDR3 DNA follows: TGTGCCAGCAGTTCGCAGTTCCTCACCGGGGAGCTGTTTTTT. Protein product: CASSSQFLTGELFF. V usage is TRBV27 and J usage is TRBJ2-2; no clear D. Germline assignment: CDR1 MNHEY and CDR2 SMNVEV (reference sequence). Between the trimmed V and J ends, which lost 4 bases and 4 bases, there was a span of 10 bases. This CDR3 comprises 14 residues.

CDR3 in amino acids: CASSPRGQYEQYF. The CDR3 nucleotides are TGTGCCAGCTCACCACGTGGACAGTACGAGCAGTACTTC. The chain employs TRBV18 and TRBJ2-7; D is perhaps TRBD1 (6 bases). The length of the CDR3 is 13 residues. The germline CDR1 and CDR2 sequences are KGHSH and LQKENI. Trimming took off 1 base at V and 4 bases at J, with 8 bases between the two ends.

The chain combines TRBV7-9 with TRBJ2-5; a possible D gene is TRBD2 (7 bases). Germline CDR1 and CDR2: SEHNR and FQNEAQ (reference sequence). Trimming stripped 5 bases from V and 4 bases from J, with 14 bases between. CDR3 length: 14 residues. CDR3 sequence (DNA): TGTGCCAGCAGCAATAGGGGGGGGGCAGAGACCCAGTACTTC. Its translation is CASSNRGGAETQYF. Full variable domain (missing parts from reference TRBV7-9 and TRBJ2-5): DTGVSQNPRHKITKRGQNVTFRCDPISEHNRLYWYRQTLGQGPEFLTYFQNEAQLEKSRLLSDRFSAERPKGSFSTLEIQRTEQGDSAMYLCASSNRGGAETQYFGPGTRLLVL.

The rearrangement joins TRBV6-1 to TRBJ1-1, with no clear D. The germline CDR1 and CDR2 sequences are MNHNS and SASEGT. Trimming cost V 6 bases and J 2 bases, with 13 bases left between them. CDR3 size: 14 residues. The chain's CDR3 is CASRGAVLNTEAFF. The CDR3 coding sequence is TGTGCCAGCAGGGGAGCCGTCTTAAACACTGAAGCTTTCTTT.

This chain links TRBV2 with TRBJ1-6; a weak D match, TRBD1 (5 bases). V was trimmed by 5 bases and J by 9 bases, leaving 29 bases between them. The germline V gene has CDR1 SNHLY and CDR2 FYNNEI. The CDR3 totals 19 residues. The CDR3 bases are TGTGCCAGCAGTTCCGGTCGAAGGGCCCCGCGGGGCCCTTCTTCACCCCTCCACTTT. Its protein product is CASSSGRRAPRGPSSPLHF.

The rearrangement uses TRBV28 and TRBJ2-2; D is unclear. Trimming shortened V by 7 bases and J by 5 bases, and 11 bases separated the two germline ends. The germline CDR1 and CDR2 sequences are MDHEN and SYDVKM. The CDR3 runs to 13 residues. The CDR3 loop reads CASTDLGTGELFF. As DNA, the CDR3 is TGTGCCAGCACCGACCTAGGAACCGGGGAGCTGTTTTTT.

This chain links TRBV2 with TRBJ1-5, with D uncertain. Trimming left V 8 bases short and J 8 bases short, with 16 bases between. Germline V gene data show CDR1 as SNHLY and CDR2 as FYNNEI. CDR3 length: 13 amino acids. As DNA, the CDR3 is TGTGCCAGCCATTTCTGGGTTGCGGAGCCCCAGCATTTT. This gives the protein CASHFWVAEPQHF.

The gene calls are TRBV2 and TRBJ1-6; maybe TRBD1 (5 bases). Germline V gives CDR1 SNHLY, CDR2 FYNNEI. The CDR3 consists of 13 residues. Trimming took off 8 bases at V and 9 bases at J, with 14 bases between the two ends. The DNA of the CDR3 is TGTGCCAGCGGGGAGGGACCTACTTCACCCCTCCACTTT. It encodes CASGEGPTSPLHF.